These T cell receptor beta chains were read from a single sample in a study of blood T cell repertoires in COVID-19. The data were produced by immunoSEQ multiplex PCR, yet TCRdb's version contains in-frame clones alone and is incomplete. Among under 100,000 clones listed, 80% were seen once. The specimen was peripheral blood. These receptors were taken from a woman between 40 and 55 years old with active or convalescent COVID-19. Both conserved end residues are part of each CDR3. Fields, in order: V gene, J gene, clone size, D gene, CDR3 protein, CDR3 DNA. A D gene is named only where the DNA matches it firmly. Clone size is shown for a subset of rows, as once, few, many or a class of expanded clone.

V gene: TRBV7-2
J gene: TRBJ1-5
clone size: NA
D gene: NA
CDR3 protein: CASSTQGGSNQPQHF
CDR3 DNA: TGTGCCAGCAGCACGCAAGGGGGAAGCAATCAGCCCCAGCATTTT

V gene: TRBV4-3
J gene: TRBJ1-5
clone size: once
D gene: NA
CDR3 protein: CASSQEGGRGQPQHF
CDR3 DNA: TGCGCCAGCAGCCAAGAGGGGGGGCGCGGGCAGCCCCAGCATTTT

V gene: TRBV4-1
J gene: TRBJ2-2
clone size: NA
D gene: NA
CDR3 protein: CASSLGVDGGPNTGELFF
CDR3 DNA: TGCGCCAGCAGCCTTGGGGTCGACGGAGGGCCGAACACCGGGGAGCTGTTTTTT

V gene: TRBV3-1/TRBV3-2
J gene: TRBJ2-7
clone size: NA
D gene: TRBD1
CDR3 protein: CASSQVTGGYEQYF
CDR3 DNA: TGTGCCAGCAGCCAAGTGACAGGGGGCTACGAGCAGTACTTC

V gene: TRBV30
J gene: TRBJ1-6
clone size: NA
D gene: NA
CDR3 protein: CAWSGSFGSPLHF
CDR3 DNA: TGTGCCTGGAGTGGTAGCTTTGGATCACCCCTCCACTTT

V gene: TRBV4-1
J gene: TRBJ1-4
clone size: NA
D gene: NA
CDR3 protein: CASSQEWFAREKLFF
CDR3 DNA: TGCGCCAGCAGCCAAGAGTGGTTTGCGCGTGAAAAACTGTTTTTT

V gene: TRBV5-6
J gene: TRBJ2-2
clone size: NA
D gene: NA
CDR3 protein: CASSLVVAGELFF
CDR3 DNA: TGTGCCAGCAGCTTGGTCGTAGCCGGGGAGCTGTTTTTT

V gene: TRBV30
J gene: TRBJ1-2
clone size: few
D gene: NA
CDR3 protein: CAWSGWPNYGYTF
CDR3 DNA: TGTGCCTGGAGTGGTTGGCCTAACTATGGCTACACCTTC

V gene: TRBV28
J gene: TRBJ1-5
clone size: NA
D gene: TRBD1
CDR3 protein: CASTTGTSYSNQPQHF
CDR3 DNA: TGTGCCAGCACGACAGGGACCTCTTATAGCAATCAGCCCCAGCATTTT

V gene: TRBV3-1/TRBV3-2
J gene: TRBJ1-4
clone size: once
D gene: NA
CDR3 protein: CASSQPGVGNEKLFF
CDR3 DNA: TGTGCCAGCAGCCAACCAGGGGTTGGGAATGAAAAACTGTTTTTT

V gene: TRBV5-1
J gene: TRBJ2-1
clone size: few
D gene: NA
CDR3 protein: CASSLEDGAYNEQFF
CDR3 DNA: TGCGCCAGCAGCTTGGAGGATGGGGCTTACAATGAGCAGTTCTTC

V gene: TRBV12-3/TRBV12-4
J gene: TRBJ2-1
clone size: NA
D gene: NA
CDR3 protein: CASIRGLTPQFF
CDR3 DNA: TGTGCCAGCATCCGAGGACTAACACCGCAGTTCTTC

V gene: TRBV5-1
J gene: TRBJ2-5
clone size: NA
D gene: NA
CDR3 protein: CASSLGNFVQETQYF
CDR3 DNA: TGCGCCAGCAGCTTGGGTAACTTTGTTCAAGAGACCCAGTACTTC

V gene: TRBV19
J gene: TRBJ2-7
clone size: NA
D gene: TRBD2
CDR3 protein: CASSIGLAGGSYEQYF
CDR3 DNA: TGTGCCAGTAGTATAGGCCTAGCGGGGGGTTCCTACGAGCAGTACTTC

V gene: TRBV4-1
J gene: TRBJ2-2
clone size: NA
D gene: NA
CDR3 protein: CASSQGWGLTGELFF
CDR3 DNA: TGCGCCAGCAGCCAAGGGTGGGGCCTCACCGGGGAGCTGTTTTTT

V gene: TRBV5-8
J gene: TRBJ2-1
clone size: NA
D gene: NA
CDR3 protein: CASSLEQGPEFF
CDR3 DNA: TGTGCCAGCAGCTTGGAACAGGGACCGGAGTTCTTC

V gene: TRBV21-1
J gene: TRBJ2-7
clone size: NA
D gene: NA
CDR3 protein: CASSKVPAGTSSYEQYF
CDR3 DNA: TGTGCCAGCAGCAAAGTTCCGGCGGGGACTAGCTCCTACGAGCAGTACTTC

V gene: TRBV5-1
J gene: TRBJ2-1
clone size: NA
D gene: NA
CDR3 protein: CASSALHGHNEQFF
CDR3 DNA: TGCGCCAGCAGCGCCCTCCACGGTCACAATGAGCAGTTCTTC

V gene: TRBV10-3
J gene: TRBJ1-2
clone size: NA
D gene: TRBD1
CDR3 protein: CAITPQGDYGYTF
CDR3 DNA: TGTGCCATCACCCCACAGGGGGACTATGGCTACACCTTC

V gene: TRBV6-2/TRBV6-3
J gene: TRBJ2-7
clone size: NA
D gene: NA
CDR3 protein: CASSYSSSFMAYYEQYF
CDR3 DNA: TGTGCCAGCAGTTACTCGAGTAGCTTTATGGCTTACTACGAGCAGTACTTC

V gene: TRBV6-5
J gene: TRBJ1-2
clone size: NA
D gene: TRBD1
CDR3 protein: CASARQGVYGYTF
CDR3 DNA: TGTGCCAGCGCTCGACAGGGCGTCTATGGCTACACCTTC

V gene: TRBV7-9
J gene: TRBJ1-2
clone size: once
D gene: TRBD1
CDR3 protein: CASSLAGRTGMHYGYTF
CDR3 DNA: TGTGCCAGCAGCTTAGCGGGGAGGACAGGGATGCACTATGGCTACACCTTC

V gene: TRBV5-1
J gene: TRBJ2-5
clone size: NA
D gene: TRBD1
CDR3 protein: CASSPGQGQETQYF
CDR3 DNA: TGCGCCAGCAGCCCGGGACAGGGCCAAGAGACCCAGTACTTC

V gene: TRBV27
J gene: TRBJ2-5
clone size: NA
D gene: NA
CDR3 protein: CASRSEGGETQYF
CDR3 DNA: TGTGCCAGCAGGAGTGAGGGAGGAGAGACCCAGTACTTC

V gene: TRBV7-9
J gene: TRBJ1-1
clone size: NA
D gene: NA
CDR3 protein: CASSLAGRARGGAEAFF
CDR3 DNA: TGTGCCAGCAGCTTAGCGGGCAGGGCACGAGGGGGGGCTGAAGCTTTCTTT

V gene: TRBV28
J gene: TRBJ2-1
clone size: NA
D gene: TRBD1
CDR3 protein: CASSARTGLGEQFF
CDR3 DNA: TGTGCCAGCAGTGCCCGGACAGGGTTGGGTGAGCAGTTCTTC

V gene: TRBV6-2/TRBV6-3
J gene: TRBJ1-5
clone size: NA
D gene: NA
CDR3 protein: CASSYPLGGRGNQPQHF
CDR3 DNA: TGTGCCAGCAGTTACCCCCTCGGGGGTAGGGGCAATCAGCCCCAGCATTTT

V gene: TRBV6-6
J gene: TRBJ2-7
clone size: NA
D gene: TRBD1
CDR3 protein: CASSYPGQGYYEQYF
CDR3 DNA: TGTGCCAGCAGTTACCCGGGACAGGGGTACTACGAGCAGTACTTC

V gene: TRBV27
J gene: TRBJ1-6
clone size: NA
D gene: TRBD1
CDR3 protein: CASSLSMGQGRTYNSPLHF
CDR3 DNA: TGTGCCAGCAGTTTGAGCATGGGACAGGGGCGAACTTATAATTCACCCCTCCACTTT

V gene: TRBV10-3
J gene: TRBJ1-5
clone size: NA
D gene: TRBD1
CDR3 protein: CAISESRTGVSNQPQHF
CDR3 DNA: TGTGCCATCAGTGAGAGTCGGACAGGGGTTAGCAATCAGCCCCAGCATTTT

V gene: TRBV12-5
J gene: TRBJ1-2
clone size: NA
D gene: TRBD1
CDR3 protein: CASGFTSRQGGYTF
CDR3 DNA: TGTGCTAGTGGTTTTACCTCCCGACAGGGAGGCTACACCTTC

V gene: TRBV6-2/TRBV6-3
J gene: TRBJ2-2
clone size: NA
D gene: NA
CDR3 protein: CASSNQGLYNTGELFF
CDR3 DNA: TGTGCCAGCAGTAACCAGGGGTTATATAACACCGGGGAGCTGTTTTTT

V gene: TRBV21-1
J gene: TRBJ1-2
clone size: NA
D gene: NA
CDR3 protein: CASSKGRQGDRPNYGYTF
CDR3 DNA: TGTGCCAGCAGCAAGGGACGTCAGGGGGACAGGCCAAACTATGGCTACACCTTC

V gene: TRBV5-1
J gene: TRBJ2-3
clone size: NA
D gene: TRBD2
CDR3 protein: CASSLGLAGVTDTQYF
CDR3 DNA: TGCGCCAGCAGCTTGGGTTTAGCGGGAGTCACAGATACGCAGTATTTT

V gene: TRBV28
J gene: TRBJ1-2
clone size: NA
D gene: NA
CDR3 protein: CASSLKLNYGYTF
CDR3 DNA: TGTGCCAGCAGTTTAAAGCTGAACTATGGCTACACCTTC

V gene: TRBV10-3
J gene: TRBJ1-2
clone size: NA
D gene: NA
CDR3 protein: CAISEETGDYGYTF
CDR3 DNA: TGTGCCATCAGTGAGGAGACAGGCGACTATGGCTACACCTTC

V gene: TRBV9
J gene: TRBJ2-2
clone size: NA
D gene: NA
CDR3 protein: CASSPMDTGELFF
CDR3 DNA: TGTGCCAGCAGCCCTATGGACACCGGGGAGCTGTTTTTT

V gene: TRBV11-2
J gene: TRBJ2-1
clone size: few
D gene: NA
CDR3 protein: CASSLTGELSNEQFF
CDR3 DNA: TGTGCCAGCAGCTTAACGGGGGAGTTATCCAATGAGCAGTTCTTC

V gene: TRBV7-8
J gene: TRBJ1-1
clone size: NA
D gene: TRBD1
CDR3 protein: CASTPPGQALSRAFF
CDR3 DNA: TGTGCCAGCACCCCCCCGGGACAGGCCTTATCAAGAGCTTTCTTT

V gene: TRBV5-1
J gene: TRBJ1-5
clone size: NA
D gene: TRBD1
CDR3 protein: CASSLDPRGRPPYSNQPQHF
CDR3 DNA: TGCGCCAGCAGCTTGGATCCCAGGGGGCGTCCCCCTTATAGCAATCAGCCCCAGCATTTT

V gene: TRBV9
J gene: TRBJ1-6
clone size: NA
D gene: NA
CDR3 protein: CASSWTDDNSPLHF
CDR3 DNA: TGTGCCAGCAGTTGGACAGACGATAATTCACCCCTCCACTTT

V gene: TRBV7-2
J gene: TRBJ2-6
clone size: NA
D gene: NA
CDR3 protein: CASSLALGAGANVLTF
CDR3 DNA: TGTGCCAGCAGCTTAGCGTTGGGCGCTGGGGCCAACGTCCTGACTTTC

V gene: TRBV18
J gene: TRBJ2-2
clone size: NA
D gene: TRBD2
CDR3 protein: CASSPAGTSGEVNTGELFF
CDR3 DNA: TGTGCCAGCTCACCGGCCGGGACTAGCGGGGAGGTGAACACCGGGGAGCTGTTTTTT

V gene: TRBV6-1
J gene: TRBJ2-7
clone size: NA
D gene: TRBD2
CDR3 protein: CASSEVLAGGVDEQYF
CDR3 DNA: TGTGCCAGCAGTGAAGTCCTAGCGGGAGGGGTGGACGAGCAGTACTTC

V gene: TRBV9
J gene: TRBJ2-3
clone size: once
D gene: TRBD2
CDR3 protein: CASSVVGLASTDTQYF
CDR3 DNA: TGTGCCAGCAGCGTAGTGGGACTAGCTAGCACAGATACGCAGTATTTT

V gene: TRBV27
J gene: TRBJ1-1
clone size: NA
D gene: NA
CDR3 protein: CASSFIDSTTEAFF
CDR3 DNA: TGTGCCAGCAGTTTTATCGACAGCACCACTGAAGCTTTCTTT

V gene: TRBV20-1
J gene: TRBJ2-7
clone size: NA
D gene: NA
CDR3 protein: CSASPSTGWSYEQYF
CDR3 DNA: TGCAGTGCTAGTCCCAGTACAGGGTGGTCCTACGAGCAGTACTTC

V gene: TRBV19
J gene: TRBJ1-1
clone size: NA
D gene: NA
CDR3 protein: CASSISGRTEAFF
CDR3 DNA: TGTGCCAGTAGTATTTCTGGGCGCACTGAAGCTTTCTTT

V gene: TRBV7-2
J gene: TRBJ2-6
clone size: few
D gene: NA
CDR3 protein: CASSQQEAGANVLTF
CDR3 DNA: TGTGCCAGCAGCCAACAAGAGGCTGGGGCCAACGTCCTGACTTTC

V gene: TRBV6-5
J gene: TRBJ1-1
clone size: NA
D gene: TRBD1
CDR3 protein: CASSYGTVNTEAFF
CDR3 DNA: TGTGCCAGCAGTTATGGGACAGTAAACACTGAAGCTTTCTTT

V gene: TRBV6-5
J gene: TRBJ1-2
clone size: NA
D gene: TRBD1
CDR3 protein: CASRPGQGKWGYTF
CDR3 DNA: TGTGCCAGCAGGCCGGGACAGGGGAAGTGGGGCTACACCTTC